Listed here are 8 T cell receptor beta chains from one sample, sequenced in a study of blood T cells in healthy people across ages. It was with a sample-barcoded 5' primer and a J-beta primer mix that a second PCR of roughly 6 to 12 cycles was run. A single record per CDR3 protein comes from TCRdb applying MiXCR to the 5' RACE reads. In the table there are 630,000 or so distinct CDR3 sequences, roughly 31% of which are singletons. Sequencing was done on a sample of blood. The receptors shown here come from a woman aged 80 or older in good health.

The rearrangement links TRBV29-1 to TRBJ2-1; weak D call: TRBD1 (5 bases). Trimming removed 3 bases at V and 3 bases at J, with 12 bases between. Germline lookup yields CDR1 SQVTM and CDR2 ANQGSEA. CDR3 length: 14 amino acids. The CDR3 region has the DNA TGCAGCGTTGACCCTCGGACAAGCTACAATGAGCAGTTCTTC. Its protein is CSVDPRTSYNEQFF.

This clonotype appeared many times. Here the CDR3 reads CASSLGQGSYQPQHF. CDR3 DNA sequence: TGTGCCAGCAGTCTCGGACAGGGGTCCTATCAGCCCCAGCATTTT. The V call is TRBV7-9, the J call TRBJ1-5; 9 bases align to TRBD1. The trim removed 6 bases at V and 5 bases at J, leaving 8 bases unmatched. The CDR3 totals 15 residues. CDR1 is SEHNR and CDR2 is FQNEAQ in the germline V gene (reference sequence).

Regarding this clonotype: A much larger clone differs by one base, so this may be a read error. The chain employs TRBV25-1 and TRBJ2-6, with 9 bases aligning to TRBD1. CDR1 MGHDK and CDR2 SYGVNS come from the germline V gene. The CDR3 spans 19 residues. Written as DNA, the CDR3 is TGTGCCAGCAGTGAACCGGGACAGGGCCCTGTTTTAGGGGCCAACGTCCGGACTTTC. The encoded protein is CASSEPGQGPVLGANVRTF. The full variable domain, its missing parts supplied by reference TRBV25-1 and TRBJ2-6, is EADIYQTPRYLVIGTGKKITLECSQTMGHDKMYWYQQDPGMELHLIHYSYGVNSTEKGDLSSESTVSRIRTEHFPLTLESARPSHTSQYLCASSEPGQGPVLGANVRTFGAGSRLTVL.

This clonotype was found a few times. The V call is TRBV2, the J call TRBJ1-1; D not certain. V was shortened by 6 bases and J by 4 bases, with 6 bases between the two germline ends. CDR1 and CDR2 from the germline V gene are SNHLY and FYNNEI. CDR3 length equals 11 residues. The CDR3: CASSGFTEAFF. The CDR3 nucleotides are TGTGCCAGCAGCGGGTTCACTGAAGCTTTCTTT.

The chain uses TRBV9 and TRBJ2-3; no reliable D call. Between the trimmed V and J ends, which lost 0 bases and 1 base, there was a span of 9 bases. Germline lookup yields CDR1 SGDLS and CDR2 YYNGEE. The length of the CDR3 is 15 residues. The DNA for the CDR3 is TGTGCCAGCAGCGTAGCAAAAGGAGGCACAGATACGCAGTATTTT. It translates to CASSVAKGGTDTQYF.

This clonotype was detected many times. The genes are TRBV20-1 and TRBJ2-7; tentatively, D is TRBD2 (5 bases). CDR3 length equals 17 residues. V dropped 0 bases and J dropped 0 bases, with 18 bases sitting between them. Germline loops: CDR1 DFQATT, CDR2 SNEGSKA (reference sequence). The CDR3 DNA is TGCAGTGCTAGAGATCTAGGACTCCTAATTAGCTCCTACGAGCAGTACTTC. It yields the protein CSARDLGLLISSYEQYF.

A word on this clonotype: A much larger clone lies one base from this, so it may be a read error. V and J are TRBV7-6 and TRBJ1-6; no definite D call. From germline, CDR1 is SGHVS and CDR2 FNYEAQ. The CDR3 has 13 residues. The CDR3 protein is CASSLGQNSPPHF. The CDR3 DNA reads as TGTGCCAGCAGCTTAGGGCAGAATTCACCCCCCCACTTT.

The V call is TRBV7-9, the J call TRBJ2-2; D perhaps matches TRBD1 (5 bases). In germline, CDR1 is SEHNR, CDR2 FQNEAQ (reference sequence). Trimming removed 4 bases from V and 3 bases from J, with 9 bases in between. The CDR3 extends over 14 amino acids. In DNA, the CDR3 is TGTGCCAGCAGCTCAGGGATCCACACCGGGGAGCTGTTTTTT. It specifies CASSSGIHTGELFF. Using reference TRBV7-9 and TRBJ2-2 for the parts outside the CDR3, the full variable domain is DTGVSQNPRHKITKRGQNVTFRCDPISEHNRLYWYRQTLGQGPEFLTYFQNEAQLEKSRLLSDRFSAERPKGSFSTLEIQRTEQGDSAMYLCASSSGIHTGELFFGEGSRLTVL.